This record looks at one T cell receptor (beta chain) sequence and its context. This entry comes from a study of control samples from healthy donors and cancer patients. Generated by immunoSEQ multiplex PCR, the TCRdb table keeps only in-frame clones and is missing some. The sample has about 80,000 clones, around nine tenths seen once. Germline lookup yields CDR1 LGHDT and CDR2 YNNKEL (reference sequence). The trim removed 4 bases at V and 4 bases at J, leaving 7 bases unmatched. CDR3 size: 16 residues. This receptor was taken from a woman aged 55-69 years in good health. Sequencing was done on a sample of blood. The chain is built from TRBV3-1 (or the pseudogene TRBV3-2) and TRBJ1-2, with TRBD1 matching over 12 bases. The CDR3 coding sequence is TGTGCCAGCAGCCCCGGCGGGACAGGGGGCCTCTATGGCTACACCTTC. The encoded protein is CASSPGGTGGLYGYTF.